The T cell receptor beta chain under discussion was sequenced for a study of blood T cell repertoires in COVID-19. Participants came from about two dozen US areas, aged roughly 18 to 95 years. Original analysis: Reference gene primers were amplified, and this amplification served to estimate nucleated cell counts. Some clones are missing from TCRdb's copy, which holds only in-frame ones; the method was immunoSEQ multiplex PCR. That table is the source of V, J and clone size, and D and trimming were worked out from the DNA. The sample records about 140,000 clones, over 75% being singletons. Per the germline V gene, CDR1 is KGHSH and CDR2 is LQKENI. Trimming shortened V by 3 bases and J by 0 bases, and 5 bases separated the two germline ends. CDR3 length: 13 amino acids.

This receptor was identified in a woman in her 50s who had recovered from COVID-19. The V call is TRBV18, the J call TRBJ1-2, with D unclear. Sequencing used PBMCs or T cells enriched from blood (not recorded which). CDR3 sequence (DNA): TGTGCCAGCTCACCTAGAGCTAACTATGGCTACACCTTC. This encodes CASSPRANYGYTF.